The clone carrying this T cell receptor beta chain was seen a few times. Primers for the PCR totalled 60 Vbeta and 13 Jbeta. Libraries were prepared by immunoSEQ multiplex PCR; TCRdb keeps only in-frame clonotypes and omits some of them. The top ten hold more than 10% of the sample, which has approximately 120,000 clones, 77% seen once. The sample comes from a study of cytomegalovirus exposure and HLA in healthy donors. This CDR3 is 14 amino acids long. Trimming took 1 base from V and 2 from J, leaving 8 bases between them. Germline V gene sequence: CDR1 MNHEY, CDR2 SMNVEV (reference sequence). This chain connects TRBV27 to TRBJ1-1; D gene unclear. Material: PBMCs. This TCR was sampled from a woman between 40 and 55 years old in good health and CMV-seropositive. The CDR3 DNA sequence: TGTGCCAGCAGTTTATATCGGGGAAACACTGAAGCTTTCTTT. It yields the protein CASSLYRGNTEAFF.